The present T cell receptor (beta chain) was sequenced within a study of blood T cell repertoires in COVID-19. Study background: Acute and convalescent COVID-19 samples came from the United States, Italy and Spain.

Living in about 25 US areas, the participants were between roughly 18 and 89 years of age. Participant reports of clinical history set cohort assignment. Authors' analysis steps: Reference gene primer amplification gave nucleated cell count estimates. Clones were read by immunoSEQ multiplex PCR, and TCRdb kept only the in-frame ones, dropping some. V, J and clone size derive from that table, while D and trimming were established from the DNA sequence. Of under 350,000 clones in the sample, approximately 91% were seen once. The sequence was obtained from a woman in her thirties or forties who had recovered from COVID-19. The source material was PBMCs or T cells enriched from blood (not recorded which).

CDR3 in amino acids: CARAARRWGSEQYF. CDR3 sequence (DNA): TGTGCCAGAGCCGCCAGGCGCTGGGGCTCCGAGCAGTACTTC. The gene calls are TRBV6-4 and TRBJ2-7, with D possibly being TRBD1 (5 bases). Germline V lookup: CDR1 MRHNA, CDR2 SNTAGT. The ends were cut back, 9 bases at V and 6 bases at J, with 21 bases in the middle. This CDR3 has 14 amino acids.